The T cell receptor beta chain described here comes from a study of beta chain features in type 1 diabetes. About the research overall: The samples had roughly 100,000,000 sorted cells examined in all.

Expressed TCRB transcripts were sequenced because the entire RNA isolate underwent reverse transcription. Sequencing used immunoSEQ multiplex PCR; TCRdb keeps in-frame clones, though not all of them. The sample lists approximately 470,000 clones, 30% occurring once. Note on this clone: Other DNA sequences in this specimen translate into the identical CDR3.

In germline, CDR1 is KGHSH, CDR2 LQKENI. The V segment lost 3 bases and the J segment 3 bases; nucleotides outside the gene matches: 2. The CDR3 spans 14 residues. The sample taken for sequencing was naive CD4+ T cells from blood. This sequence joins TRBV18 and TRBJ2-3; 8 nucleotides agree with TRBD2. The clonotype comes from a man aged 18 to 35 in good health. CDR3 protein: CASSPTSGTDTQYF. The CDR3 bases are TGTGCCAGCTCACCTACTAGCGGTACAGATACGCAGTATTTT. Using reference TRBV18 and TRBJ2-3 for the parts outside the CDR3, the full variable domain is NAGVMQNPRHLVRRRGQEARLRCSPMKGHSHVYWYRQLPEEGLKFMVYLQKENIIDESGMPKERFSAEFPKEGPSILRIQQVVRGDSAAYFCASSPTSGTDTQYFGPGTRLTVL.